The clone carrying this T cell receptor beta chain was counted a single time. Its target is not known. This entry comes from a study of tissue T cells after allogeneic stem cell transplantation. Study-wide findings and caveats: Anatomically similar tissues had similar TCR repertoires within each patient.

The V segment lost 6 bases and the J segment 4 bases; nucleotides outside the gene matches: 11. Germline CDR1 reads SNHLY; CDR2 reads FYNNEI. The CDR3 loop spans 15 amino acids. Assay: immunoSEQ multiplex PCR; the TCRdb copy retains only in-frame clones and omits some. The sample carries about 24,000 clones, 70% to 75% recorded once. The chain joins TRBV2 to TRBJ2-5, with 7 bases that match TRBD1. The sample consisted of tissue from the ileum, taken at autopsy. The sequence derives from a female donor at least 60 years old with lung cancer. The CDR3, as DNA: TGTGCCAGCAGGTCGACAGGGATCAGACGAGAGACCCAGTACTTC. Its translation is CASRSTGIRRETQYF.